This T cell receptor (beta chain) was sequenced for a study of cytomegalovirus exposure and HLA in healthy donors. The CDR3 has 13 residues. Germline V gene lookup returns CDR1 SGHAT and CDR2 FQDESV (reference sequence). Trimming removed 4 bases from V and 4 bases from J, with 10 bases in between. Researchers ran the PCR with 60 Vbeta and 13 Jbeta primers. Assay used: immunoSEQ multiplex PCR; TCRdb lists only in-frame clones, some missing. The sample includes over 150,000 clones, 75% to 85% of them seen just once. The sample comprised PBMCs. This chain uses TRBV11-1 with TRBJ1-1; D perhaps matches TRBD1 (5 bases). The clonotype comes from a woman aged 60 to 75 in good health and CMV-seropositive. CDR3 amino acids: CASSWVQGTEAFF. CDR3 nucleotide sequence: TGTGCCAGCAGCTGGGTGCAGGGCACTGAAGCTTTCTTT.